This T cell receptor beta chain was observed in a study of blood T cells in healthy people across ages. The study's findings and limits: A strong correlation between TCR beta diversity and naive T cell percentage was seen.

The use of a sample-barcoded 5' primer and a J-beta primer mix characterized a second PCR of roughly 6 to 12 cycles. A template-switch adaptor containing 12 random nucleotides labeled each cDNA molecule. MiXCR was run by TCRdb on the 5' RACE reads, yielding one entry per CDR3 protein. This table has about 730,000 distinct CDR3 sequences, 40% to 45% appearing once. On this clonotype itself: Its antigen remains unknown.

Isolation recovered at least 6 million PBMCs from every sample. The sequence was obtained from a woman aged 60-75 years in good health. Sequenced input: blood.

The CDR3 is CSARDPGGLPYF. The DNA of the CDR3 is TGCAGTGCTAGAGATCCGGGAGGGCTCCCTTACTTC. The V gene is TRBV20-1, the J gene TRBJ2-4; 8 bases match TRBD2. The CDR3 has 12 residues. The V gene's germline CDR1 is DFQATT and CDR2 SNEGSKA (reference sequence). Trimming cost V 0 bases and J 16 bases; bases outside gene matches: 8.